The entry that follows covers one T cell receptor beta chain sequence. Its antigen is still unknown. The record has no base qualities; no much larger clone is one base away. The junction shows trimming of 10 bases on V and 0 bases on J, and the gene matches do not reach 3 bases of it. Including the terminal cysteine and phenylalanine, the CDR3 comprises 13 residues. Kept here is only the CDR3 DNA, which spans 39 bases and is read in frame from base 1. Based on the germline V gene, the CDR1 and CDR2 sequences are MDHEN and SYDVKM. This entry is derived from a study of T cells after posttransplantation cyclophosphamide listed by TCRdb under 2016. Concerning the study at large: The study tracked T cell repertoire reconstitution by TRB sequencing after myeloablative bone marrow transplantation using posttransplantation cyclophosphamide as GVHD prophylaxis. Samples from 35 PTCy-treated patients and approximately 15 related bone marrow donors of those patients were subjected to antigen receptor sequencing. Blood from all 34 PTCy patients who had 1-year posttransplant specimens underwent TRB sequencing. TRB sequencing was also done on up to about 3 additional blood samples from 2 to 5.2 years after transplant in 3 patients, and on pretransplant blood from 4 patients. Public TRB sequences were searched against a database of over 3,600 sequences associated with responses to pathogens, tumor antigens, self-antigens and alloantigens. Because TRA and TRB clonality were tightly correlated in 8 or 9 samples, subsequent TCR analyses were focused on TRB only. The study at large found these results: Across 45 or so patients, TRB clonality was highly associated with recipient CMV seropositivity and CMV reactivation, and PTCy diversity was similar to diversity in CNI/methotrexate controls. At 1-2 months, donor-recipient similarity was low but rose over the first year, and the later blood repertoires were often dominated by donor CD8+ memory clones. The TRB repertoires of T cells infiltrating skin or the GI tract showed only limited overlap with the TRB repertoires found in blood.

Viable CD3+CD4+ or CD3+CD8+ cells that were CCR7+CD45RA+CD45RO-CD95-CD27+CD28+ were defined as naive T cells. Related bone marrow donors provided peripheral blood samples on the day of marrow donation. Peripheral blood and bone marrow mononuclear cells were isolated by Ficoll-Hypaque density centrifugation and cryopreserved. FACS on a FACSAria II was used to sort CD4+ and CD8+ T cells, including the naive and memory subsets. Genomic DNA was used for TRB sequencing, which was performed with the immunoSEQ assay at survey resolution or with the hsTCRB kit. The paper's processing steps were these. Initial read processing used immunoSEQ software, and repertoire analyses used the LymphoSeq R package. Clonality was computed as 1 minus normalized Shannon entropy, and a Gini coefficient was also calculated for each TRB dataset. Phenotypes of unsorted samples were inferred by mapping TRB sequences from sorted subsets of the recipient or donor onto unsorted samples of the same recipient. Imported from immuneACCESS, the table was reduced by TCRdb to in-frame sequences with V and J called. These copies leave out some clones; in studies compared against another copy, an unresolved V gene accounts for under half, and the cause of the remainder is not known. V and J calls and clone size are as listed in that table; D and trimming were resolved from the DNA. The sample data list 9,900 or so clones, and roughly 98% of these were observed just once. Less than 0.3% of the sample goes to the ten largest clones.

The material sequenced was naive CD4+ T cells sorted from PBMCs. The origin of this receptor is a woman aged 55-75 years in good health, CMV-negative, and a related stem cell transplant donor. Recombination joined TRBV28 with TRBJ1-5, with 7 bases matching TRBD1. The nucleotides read TGTGCCATGGGACAGAATAGCAATCAGCCCCAGCATTTT. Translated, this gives CAMGQNSNQPQHF.